Listed here are 15 T cell receptor beta chains from one sample, sequenced in a study of metastatic and nonmetastatic thyroid tumors. No treatment had been given to any patient before thyroid surgery. TCRdb re-called the PCR reads with MiXCR. The sample consists of 25,000 to 35,000 clones, 10% to 14% of them appearing once. What was sequenced was blood. Every receptor here comes from a female donor with papillary thyroid cancer or a benign thyroid nodule (not recorded which). Some clones in this sample may be carry-over from other donors' samples.

This clone was counted only a few times. V gene TRBV10-3 combines with J gene TRBJ1-1, with a weak D call TRBD1 (5 bases). This CDR3 contains 13 residues. The V gene lost 6 bases and the J gene lost 2 bases, with 10 bases spanning the gap. Germline CDR1 is ENHRY and CDR2 is SYGVKD. This CDR3 reads CAISSGHNTEAFF. CDR3 in DNA: TGTGCCATCAGCTCCGGACACAACACTGAAGCTTTCTTT.

At least ten counts were recorded for this clone. The chain recombines TRBV9 with TRBJ2-5, with 10 bases identical to TRBD2. The CDR3 has 15 residues. The V gene end was trimmed by 2 bases and the J gene end by 4 bases; junction bases not matched to a gene: 5. CDR1 and CDR2 from the germline V gene are SGDLS and YYNGEE. CDR3 loop: CASSVESGRGETQYF. The CDR3 DNA sequence: TGTGCCAGCAGCGTCGAGAGCGGGAGGGGAGAGACCCAGTACTTC.

The table lists this clone with a few counts. A read error may explain this, as a much larger clone is one base away. Distinct nucleotide sequences in the sample also encode this CDR3. V usage is TRBV9 and J usage is TRBJ2-5; TRBD1 agrees at 12 bases. J lost 4 bases, V lost 2 bases, and 6 bases had no gene match. The V gene's germline CDR1 is SGDLS and CDR2 YYNGEE. The CDR3 extends over 16 amino acids. CDR3 amino acids: CASSVGDRGLGETQYF. The DNA for the CDR3 is TGTGCCAGCAGCGTTGGGGACAGGGGGCTGGGAGAGACCCAGTACTTC.

For the CDR3, the DNA is TGCAGTGCTAGCGGGGGGAACACCGGGGAGCTGTTTTTT. Protein product: CSASGGNTGELFF. V gene TRBV20-1 combines with J gene TRBJ2-2; D possibly corresponds to TRBD2 (6 bases). From germline, CDR1 is DFQATT and CDR2 SNEGSKA (reference sequence). The V end was cut by 3 bases, the J end by 1 base, with 6 bases between. CDR3 length: 13 amino acids.

This clone was observed a few times. The chain has TRBV7-3 and TRBJ2-1; 10 nucleotides agree with TRBD1. Unmatched junction bases numbered 7, after V lost 1 base and J lost 10 bases. Germline assignment: CDR1 SGHTA and CDR2 FQGTGA. This CDR3 region has 15 residues. The CDR3 region is CASSLSGTGVGEQFF. DNA for the CDR3: TGTGCCAGCAGCTTAAGCGGGACAGGGGTAGGGGAGCAGTTCTTC.

There are a few counts of this clone. Germline and junction disagree at one end, which may indicate a read error. The chain uses TRBV10-3 and TRBJ1-4, with D perhaps TRBD1 (5 bases). The length of the CDR3 is 15 residues. Germline V gene sequence: CDR1 ENHRY, CDR2 SYGVKD. Here the CDR3 DNA reads TGTTCCATCAGTAGGGGTGCCCCAGCTAATGAAAGACTGTTTTTT. Its protein product is CSISRGAPANERLFF.

This clone was seen at least ten times. V gene TRBV3-1 combines with J gene TRBJ2-7, with 7 bases fitting TRBD2. Losses at the gene ends were 0 bases for V and 3 bases for J; bases not matched to a gene: 5. Germline V lookup: CDR1 LGHDT, CDR2 YNNKEL (reference sequence). The CDR3 runs 15 residues. This CDR3 is CASSQDRLAYYEQYF. For the CDR3, the DNA is TGTGCCAGCAGCCAAGATCGACTAGCTTACTACGAGCAGTACTTC.

This clone appeared many times. Other DNA sequences from this sample encode an identical CDR3 as well. V gene TRBV7-2 combines with J gene TRBJ2-3; D is unclear. V gave up 8 bases and J gave up 1 base, with 4 bases separating them. CDR1 and CDR2 from the germline V gene are SGHTA and FQGNSA. The CDR3 is 11 residues long. CDR3: CASRGTDTQYF. CDR3 coding DNA: TGTGCCAGCCGGGGCACAGATACGCAGTATTTT.

There are many counts of this clone. Additional DNA sequences in this sample encode the identical CDR3. The chain is built from TRBV12-5 and TRBJ2-7; 12 bases line up with TRBD2. Germline V lookup: CDR1 LGHNT, CDR2 FRNRAP. The ends lost 1 base at V and 4 bases at J; junction bases unmatched: 8. The CDR3 totals 17 residues. CDR3 DNA sequence: TGTGCTAGTGGTTTGGGGACTAGCGGGACGATGGGGTACGAGCAGTACTTC. It is translated as CASGLGTSGTMGYEQYF. Full variable domain (rest looked up from reference TRBV12-5 and TRBJ2-7): DARVTQTPRHKVTEMGQEVTMRCQPILGHNTVFWYRQTMMQGLELLAYFRNRAPLDDSGMPKDRFSAEMPDATLATLKIQPSEPRDSAVYFCASGLGTSGTMGYEQYFGPGTRLTVT.

Within the sample, this clone is medium-sized. The chain couples TRBV19 to TRBJ1-2, with D perhaps TRBD1 (6 bases). CDR3 size: 14 residues. Trimming pared 4 bases from V and 0 bases from J, leaving 9 bases between. Germline CDR1 is LNHDA and CDR2 is SQIVND (reference sequence). CDR3 nucleotides: TGTGCCAGTAGTACGACAGGCGCTAACTATGGCTACACCTTC. Residues: CASSTTGANYGYTF.

This clone appeared many times. The genes are TRBV18 and TRBJ1-6; 7 nucleotides agree with TRBD1. V lost 3 bases, J lost 10 bases, and 18 bases stayed unmatched. Germline values: CDR1 KGHSH, CDR2 LQKENI. The CDR3 length is 18 residues. The CDR3 DNA sequence: TGTGCCAGCTCACCCTCGACAGGGTCGGTGCGCGTGGGGTCACCCCTCCACTTT. This gives the protein CASSPSTGSVRVGSPLHF. Supplemented by reference TRBV18 and TRBJ1-6, the full variable domain reads NAGVMQNPRHLVRRRGQEARLRCSPMKGHSHVYWYRQLPEEGLKFMVYLQKENIIDESGMPKERFSAEFPKEGPSILRIQQVVRGDSAAYFCASSPSTGSVRVGSPLHFGNGTRLTVT.

The chain carries TRBV11-3 and TRBJ2-3, with D hard to call. V was pared by 5 bases and J by 2 bases, with 11 bases between. CDR1 and CDR2 from the germline V gene are SGHNT and YENEEA. The CDR3 totals 14 residues. CDR3 region: CASSLDGPTDTQYF. DNA for the CDR3: TGTGCCAGCAGCCTTGACGGCCCCACAGATACGCAGTATTTT. Filled out from reference TRBV11-3 and TRBJ2-3, the complete variable domain reads EAGVVQSPRYKIIEKKQPVAFWCNPISGHNTLYWYLQNLGQGPELLIRYENEEAVDDSQLPKDRFSAERLKGVDSTLKIQPAELGDSAVYLCASSLDGPTDTQYFGPGTRLTVL.

This clone has ten or more counts. This chain joins TRBV28 and TRBJ2-7, with D hard to call. Germline-derived CDR1 and CDR2 are MDHEN and SYDVKM. The CDR3 spans 12 residues. The ends were cut back, 8 bases at V and 3 bases at J, with 11 bases in the middle. CDR3 DNA sequence: TGTGCCAGCGGGTTACAGATCTACGAGCAGTACTTC. Protein sequence: CASGLQIYEQYF.

This clone was picked up many times. The chain carries TRBV11-2 and TRBJ2-5; the D is unclear. V was trimmed by 4 bases and J by 5 bases, leaving 8 bases between them. The CDR3 extends over 12 amino acids. Germline values: CDR1 SGHAT, CDR2 FQNNGV. The CDR3 sequence: CASSSEAETQYF. In nucleotides, the CDR3 is TGTGCCAGCAGCTCAGAAGCGGAGACCCAGTACTTC.

At least ten counts were recorded for this clone. The chain combines TRBV25-1 with TRBJ1-1; no firm D call. The CDR3 covers 12 residues. CDR1 MGHDK and CDR2 SYGVNS come from the germline V gene. V was pared by 3 bases and J by 9 bases, with 11 bases between. DNA for the CDR3: TGTGCCAGCAGTGATAAAGGCCGGAAAGCTTTCTTT. Translating it yields CASSDKGRKAFF.